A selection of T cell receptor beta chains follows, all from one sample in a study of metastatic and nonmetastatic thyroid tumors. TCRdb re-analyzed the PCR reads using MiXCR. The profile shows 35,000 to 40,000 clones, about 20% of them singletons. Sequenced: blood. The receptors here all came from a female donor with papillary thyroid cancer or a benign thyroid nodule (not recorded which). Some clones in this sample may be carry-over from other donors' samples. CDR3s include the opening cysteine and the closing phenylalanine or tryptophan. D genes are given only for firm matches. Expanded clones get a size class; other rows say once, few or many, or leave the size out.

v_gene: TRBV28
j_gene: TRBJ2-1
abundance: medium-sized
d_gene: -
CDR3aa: CASGPKPNEQFF
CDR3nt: TGTGCCAGCGGACCTAAGCCCAATGAGCAGTTCTTC

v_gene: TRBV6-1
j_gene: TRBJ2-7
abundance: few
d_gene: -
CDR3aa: CASSKIYEQYF
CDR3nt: TGTGCCAGCAGCAAGATCTACGAGCAGTACTTC

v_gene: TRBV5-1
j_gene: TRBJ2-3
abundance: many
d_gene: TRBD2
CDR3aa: CASSSSGRDTQYF
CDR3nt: TGCGCCAGCAGTTCCAGCGGGAGAGATACGCAGTATTTT

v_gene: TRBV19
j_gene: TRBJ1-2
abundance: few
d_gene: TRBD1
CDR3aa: CASIRYRGNYGYTF
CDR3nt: TGTGCCAGTATCCGATACAGGGGTAACTATGGCTACACCTTC

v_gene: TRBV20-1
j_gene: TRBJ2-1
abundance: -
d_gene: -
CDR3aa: CSASQRSNEQFF
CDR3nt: TGCAGTGCTAGTCAGCGGAGCAATGAGCAGTTCTTC

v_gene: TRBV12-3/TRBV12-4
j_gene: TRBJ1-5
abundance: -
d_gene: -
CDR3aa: CASSFGNQPQHF
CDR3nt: TGTGCCAGCAGTTTTGGAAATCAGCCCCAGCATTTT

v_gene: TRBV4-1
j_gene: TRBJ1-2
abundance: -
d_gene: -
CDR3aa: CASSRSAVTSGGCYTF
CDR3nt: TGCGCCAGCAGCCGTTCTGCTGTGACCTCAGGAGGATGCTACACCTTC

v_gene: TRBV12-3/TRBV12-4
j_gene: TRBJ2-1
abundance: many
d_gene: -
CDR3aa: CASSFPGDNEQFF
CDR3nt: TGTGCCAGCAGTTTTCCAGGGGACAATGAGCAGTTCTTC

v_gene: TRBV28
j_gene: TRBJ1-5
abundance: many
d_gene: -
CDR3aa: CASSLFRGNQPQHF
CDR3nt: TGTGCCAGCAGTTTATTCAGGGGCAATCAGCCCCAGCATTTT

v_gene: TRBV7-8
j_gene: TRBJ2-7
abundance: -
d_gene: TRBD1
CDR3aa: CASSPVAQTGRYEQYF
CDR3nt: TGTGCCAGCAGCCCCGTGGCACAGACAGGGCGCTACGAGCAGTACTTC

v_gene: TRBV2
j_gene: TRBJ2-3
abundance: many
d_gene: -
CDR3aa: CASGLAEGGSTDTQYF
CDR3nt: TGTGCCAGCGGGCTAGCGGAGGGGGGTAGCACAGATACGCAGTATTTT

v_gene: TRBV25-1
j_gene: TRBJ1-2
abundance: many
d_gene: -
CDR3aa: CASSEGGALGYTF
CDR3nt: TGTGCCAGCAGTGAAGGGGGGGCGCTTGGCTACACCTTC

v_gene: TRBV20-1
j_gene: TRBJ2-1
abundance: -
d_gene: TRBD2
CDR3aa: CSAHLAGDYNEQFF
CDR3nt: TGCAGTGCCCATCTAGCGGGAGACTACAATGAGCAGTTCTTC

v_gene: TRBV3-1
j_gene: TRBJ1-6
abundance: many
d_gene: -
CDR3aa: CASSRNNSPLHF
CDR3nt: TGTGCCAGCAGCCGGAATAATTCACCCCTCCACTTT

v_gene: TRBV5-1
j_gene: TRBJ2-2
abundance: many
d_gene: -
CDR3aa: CASSWRDSASKLFF
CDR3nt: TGCGCCAGCAGCTGGAGGGACAGCGCGTCCAAGCTGTTTTTT

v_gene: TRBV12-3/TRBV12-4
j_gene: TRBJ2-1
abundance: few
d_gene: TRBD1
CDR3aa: CASSRDRLLYEQFF
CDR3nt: TGTGCCAGCAGCCGGGACAGGCTCCTCTACGAGCAGTTCTTC